A single count supports the clone carrying this T cell receptor (beta chain). Its antigen remains unknown. This sample was taken from a study of OX40 agonist ivuxolimab in advanced cancers. Study-level points and caveats: It was also the case that some nonresponders had low normalized T-cell clonal expansion.

Method: immunoSEQ multiplex PCR; TCRdb's copy keeps in-frame clones and lacks some. The data contain about 32,000 clones, over 60% of them seen just once; the ten biggest clones take up roughly a quarter. CDR1 SGHAT and CDR2 FQDESV come from the germline V gene (reference sequence). The V gene lost 5 bases and the J gene lost 0 bases, with 10 bases spanning the gap. This CDR3 is 14 amino acids long. This sample comprised CD4+ or CD8+ T cells sorted from blood, obtained in a trial of the OX40 agonist ivuxolimab. The chain carries TRBV11-1 and TRBJ1-1; a weak D match, TRBD1 (5 bases). The sequence was obtained from an adult with an advanced solid tumor such as melanoma, head and neck, liver or kidney cancer. CDR3 DNA: TGTGCCAGCAGCCCCTCGACAGTGAACACTGAAGCTTTCTTT. Amino acids: CASSPSTVNTEAFF.